This is a list of T cell receptor beta chains from one sample in a study of blood T cell repertoires in COVID-19. Produced via immunoSEQ multiplex PCR; TCRdb's table is partial and in-frame only. The table shows a few hundred thousand clones, with about 90% occurring only once. The sample taken for sequencing was PBMCs or T cells enriched from blood (not recorded which). The receptor set was obtained from a woman aged 25 to 39 who had recovered from COVID-19. CDR3s include the opening cysteine and the closing phenylalanine or tryptophan. Some rows mark clone size as missing; the rest say once, few, many or name a class of expanded clone.

V gene	J gene	clone size	CDR3 protein
TRBV2	TRBJ1-4	NA	CASSVRSPGGGEKLFF
TRBV5-6	TRBJ1-4	NA	CASTGPGKDNEKLFF
TRBV6-2/TRBV6-3	TRBJ1-1	NA	CASTPAGGWGEAFF
TRBV4-1	TRBJ1-5	NA	CASSQVQGGGQPQHF
TRBV2	TRBJ2-1	few	CASSELLASHEQFF
TRBV28	TRBJ1-2	few	CASSPQGTGKGTF
TRBV1	TRBJ1-6	NA	CTSSQEQELDNSPLHF
TRBV5-1	TRBJ1-6	once	CASSWGTGYNSPLHF
TRBV7-9	TRBJ2-7	few	CASSLVSRLDSHEQYF
TRBV12-3/TRBV12-4	TRBJ1-3	NA	CASTSGNTIYF
TRBV13	TRBJ2-5	NA	CASSLGPTPGETQYF
TRBV27	TRBJ2-7	NA	CASSPQDRVTYEQYF
TRBV11-2	TRBJ2-3	NA	CASAGQGRSDTQYF
TRBV11-2	TRBJ2-3	NA	CASRQTSGGPTDTQYF
TRBV5-1	TRBJ2-2	NA	CASSLSGGSGELFF
TRBV7-9	TRBJ1-4	NA	CASSLIGVGEKLFF
TRBV15	TRBJ2-7	NA	CATSRDTVSYEQYF
TRBV29-1	TRBJ1-2	NA	CSVAKWDRRSYGYTF
TRBV15	TRBJ2-7	NA	CATSRRVGTSGGAEQYF
TRBV5-4	TRBJ1-2	NA	CASSLADYGYTF
TRBV6-7	TRBJ1-6	few	CASTRQGEHYNSPLHF
TRBV15	TRBJ1-2	NA	CATSRNQANYGYTF
TRBV19	TRBJ1-2	NA	CASSIDLERDRPFLDGYTF
TRBV7-2	TRBJ1-5	once	CASSIRTGEGQPQHF
TRBV7-9	TRBJ2-7	NA	CASSRGGAYEQYF
TRBV3-1/TRBV3-2	TRBJ1-5	NA	CASTDGNQPQHF
TRBV6-5	TRBJ2-4	NA	CASSYEAGVRNIQYF
TRBV18	TRBJ1-6	NA	CASSLHSEGSSPLHF
TRBV30	TRBJ1-1	NA	CAWSLSGYTEAFF
TRBV6-5	TRBJ1-1	NA	CASSYQGAKGDTEAFF
TRBV5-4	TRBJ1-6	NA	CASSRQQGNNSPLHF